This T cell receptor (beta chain) was sequenced for a study of T-cell memory formation after mild COVID-19. General observations from the study: That cross-reactive memory joined was suggested by some responding clones appearing in pre-infection memory.

Concerning this clonotype: Its specificity is not known.

TCRdb called the 5' RACE reads again in MiXCR, with one record for every CDR3 protein. The sample carries 300,000 to 350,000 distinct CDR3 sequences, roughly a fifth recorded once. The sequence came from a man between 18 and 29 years old who had mild COVID-19 (a few samples of this study predate the infection). Cell type and time point are not known. The sequenced sample was PBMCs or a T cell subset sorted from them (not recorded which).

CDR3 sequence: CAIQGLGNQPQHF. The DNA of the CDR3 is TGTGCTATCCAGGGATTAGGTAATCAGCCCCAGCATTTT. The chain carries TRBV7-9 and TRBJ1-5, with a possible D match to TRBD1 (5 bases). Looked up from germline, CDR1 is SEHNR and CDR2 is FQNEAQ (reference sequence). This CDR3 has 13 amino acids.